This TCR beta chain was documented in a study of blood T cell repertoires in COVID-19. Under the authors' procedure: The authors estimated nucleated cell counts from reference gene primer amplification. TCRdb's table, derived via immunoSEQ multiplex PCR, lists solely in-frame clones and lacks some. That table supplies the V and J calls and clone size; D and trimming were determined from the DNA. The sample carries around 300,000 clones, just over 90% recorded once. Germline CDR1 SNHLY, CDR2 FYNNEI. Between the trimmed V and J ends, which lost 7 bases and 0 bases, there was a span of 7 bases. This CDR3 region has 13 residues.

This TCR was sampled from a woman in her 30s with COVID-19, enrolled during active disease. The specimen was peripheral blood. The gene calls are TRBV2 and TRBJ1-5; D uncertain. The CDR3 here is CASKRDSNQPQHF. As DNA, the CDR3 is TGTGCCAGCAAGAGAGATAGCAATCAGCCCCAGCATTTT.